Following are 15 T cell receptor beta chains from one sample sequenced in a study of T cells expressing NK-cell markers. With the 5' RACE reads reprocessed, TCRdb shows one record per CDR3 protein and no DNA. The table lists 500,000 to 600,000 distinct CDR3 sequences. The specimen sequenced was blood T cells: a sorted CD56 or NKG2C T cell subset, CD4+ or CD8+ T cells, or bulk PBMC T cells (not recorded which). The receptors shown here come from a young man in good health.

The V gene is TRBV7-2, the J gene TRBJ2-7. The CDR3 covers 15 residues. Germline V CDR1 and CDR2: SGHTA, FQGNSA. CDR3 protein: CASSLSMDETNEQYF. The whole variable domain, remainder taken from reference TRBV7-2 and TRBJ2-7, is GAGVSQSPSNKVTEKGKDVELRCDPISGHTALYWYRQSLGQGLEFLIYFQGNSAPDKSGLPSDRFSAERTGGSVSTLTIQRTQQEDSAVYLCASSLSMDETNEQYFGPGTRLTVT.

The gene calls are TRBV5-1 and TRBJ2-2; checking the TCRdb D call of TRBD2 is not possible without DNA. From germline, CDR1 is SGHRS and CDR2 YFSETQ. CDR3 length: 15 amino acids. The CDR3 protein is CATQRESSNTGELFF.

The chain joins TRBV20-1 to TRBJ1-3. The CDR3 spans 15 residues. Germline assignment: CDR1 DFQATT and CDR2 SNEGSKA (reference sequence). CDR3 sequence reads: CSARDTRSSGNTIYF.

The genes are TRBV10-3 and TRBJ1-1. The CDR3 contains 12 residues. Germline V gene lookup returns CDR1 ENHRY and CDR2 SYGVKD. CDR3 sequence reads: CAISGWQLEAFF.

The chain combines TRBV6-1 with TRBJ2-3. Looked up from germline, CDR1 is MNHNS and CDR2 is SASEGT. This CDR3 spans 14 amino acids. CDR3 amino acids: CASSRNQGSDTQYF.

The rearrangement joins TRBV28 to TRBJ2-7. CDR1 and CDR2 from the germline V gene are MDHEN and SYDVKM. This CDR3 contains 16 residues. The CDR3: CASSFQAPTFSYEQYF.

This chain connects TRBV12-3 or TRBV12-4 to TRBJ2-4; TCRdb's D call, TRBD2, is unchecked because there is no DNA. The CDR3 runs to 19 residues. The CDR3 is CASSLWVGEGSYPKNIQYF.

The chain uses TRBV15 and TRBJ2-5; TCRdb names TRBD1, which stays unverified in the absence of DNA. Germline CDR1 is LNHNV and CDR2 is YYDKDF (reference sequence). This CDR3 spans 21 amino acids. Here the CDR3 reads CATSGVSSGRISRDTLETQYF. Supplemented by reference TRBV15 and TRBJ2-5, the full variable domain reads DAMVIQNPRYQVTQFGKPVTLSCSQTLNHNVMYWYQQKSSQAPKLLFHYYDKDFNNEADTPDNFQSRRPNTSFCFLDIRSPGLGDTAMYLCATSGVSSGRISRDTLETQYFGPGTRLLVL.

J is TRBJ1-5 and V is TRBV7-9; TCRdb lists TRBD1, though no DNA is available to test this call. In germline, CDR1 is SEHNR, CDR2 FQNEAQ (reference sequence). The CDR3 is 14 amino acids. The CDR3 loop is CASSWGPPNQPQHF. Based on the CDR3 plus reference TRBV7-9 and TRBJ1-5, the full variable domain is DTGVSQNPRHKITKRGQNVTFRCDPISEHNRLYWYRQTLGQGPEFLTYFQNEAQLEKSRLLSDRFSAERPKGSFSTLEIQRTEQGDSAMYLCASSWGPPNQPQHFGDGTRLSIL.

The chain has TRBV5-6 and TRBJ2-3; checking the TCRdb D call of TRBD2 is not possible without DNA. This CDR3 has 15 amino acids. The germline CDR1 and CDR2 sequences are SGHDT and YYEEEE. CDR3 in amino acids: CASSFASGRGDTQYF.

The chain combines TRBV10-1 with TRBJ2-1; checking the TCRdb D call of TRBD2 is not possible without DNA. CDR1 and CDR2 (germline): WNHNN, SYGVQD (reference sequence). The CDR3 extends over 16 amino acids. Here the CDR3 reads CASSESGLAVSNEQFF.

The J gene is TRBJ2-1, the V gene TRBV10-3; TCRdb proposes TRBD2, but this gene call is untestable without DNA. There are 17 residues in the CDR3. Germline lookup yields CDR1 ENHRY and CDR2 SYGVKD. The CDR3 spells CAISGGTSGEGYNEQFF.

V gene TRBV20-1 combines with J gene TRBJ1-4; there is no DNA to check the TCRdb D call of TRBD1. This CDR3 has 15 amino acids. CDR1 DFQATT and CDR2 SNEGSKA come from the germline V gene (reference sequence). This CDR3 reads CSARSPGQFNEKLFF.

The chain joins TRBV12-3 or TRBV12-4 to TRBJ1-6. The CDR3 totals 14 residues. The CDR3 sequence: CASRASSWNSPLHF.

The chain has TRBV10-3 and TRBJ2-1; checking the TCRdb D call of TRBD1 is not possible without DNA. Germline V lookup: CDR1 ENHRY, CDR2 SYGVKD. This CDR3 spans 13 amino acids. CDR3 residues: CAIAGQGAIEQFF.